This T cell receptor (beta chain) was identified during a study of cytomegalovirus exposure and HLA in healthy donors. Findings and limits, study-wide: CMV serostatus was the only immune exposure information that was available.

The study ran its PCR with 60 Vbeta and 13 Jbeta primers. Only in-frame clones appear in the TCRdb table, and some are missing; sequencing was by immunoSEQ multiplex PCR. The data contain approximately 150,000 clones, 70% to 80% of them singletons. As to this clone: No antigen is known for it.

Germline CDR1 SGHTA, CDR2 FQGTGA. The length of the CDR3 is 13 residues. V lost 5 bases, J lost 2 bases, and 7 bases lay in between. The sample taken for sequencing was PBMCs. This TCR derives from a man aged 55 to 69 in good health and CMV-seronegative. The chain couples TRBV7-3 to TRBJ1-3; D unclear. CDR3 sequence (DNA): TGTGCCAGCAGCGCGGGCCCTGGAAACACCATATATTTT. Its translation is CASSAGPGNTIYF.